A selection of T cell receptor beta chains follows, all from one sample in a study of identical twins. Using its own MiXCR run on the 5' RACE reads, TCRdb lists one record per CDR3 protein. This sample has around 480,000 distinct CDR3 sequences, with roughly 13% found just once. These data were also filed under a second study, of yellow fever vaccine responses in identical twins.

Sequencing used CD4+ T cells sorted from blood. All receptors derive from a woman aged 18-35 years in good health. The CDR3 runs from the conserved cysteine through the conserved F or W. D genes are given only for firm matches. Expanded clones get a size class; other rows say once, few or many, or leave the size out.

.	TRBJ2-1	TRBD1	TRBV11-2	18	CASSSQGVPDSSYNEQFF	TGTGCCAGCAGCTCCCAGGGGGTTCCTGATAGCTCCTACAATGAGCAGTTCTTC
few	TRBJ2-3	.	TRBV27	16	CASSLTGQFLTDTQYF	TGTGCCAGCAGTTTAACGGGGCAGTTCCTCACAGATACGCAGTATTTT
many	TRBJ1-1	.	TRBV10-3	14	CAISPRTEYTEAFF	TGTGCCATCAGTCCCCGGACAGAGTACACTGAAGCTTTCTTT
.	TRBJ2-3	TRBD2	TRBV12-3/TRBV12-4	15	CASSWTSGDTDTQYF	TGTGCCAGCAGTTGGACTAGCGGAGACACAGATACGCAGTATTTT
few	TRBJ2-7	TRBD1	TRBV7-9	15	CASREGTGGDYEQYF	TGTGCCAGCAGAGAAGGGACAGGGGGCGATTACGAGCAGTACTTC
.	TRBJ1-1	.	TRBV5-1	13	CASSSQRNTEAFF	TGCGCCAGCAGCTCACAGAGGAACACTGAAGCTTTCTTT
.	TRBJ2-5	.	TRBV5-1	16	CASSRSGNPFQETQYF	TGCGCCAGCAGCAGATCAGGGAACCCATTCCAAGAGACCCAGTACTTC
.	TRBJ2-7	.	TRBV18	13	CASSLATPYEQYF	TGTGCCAGCTCACTGGCGACTCCCTACGAGCAGTACTTC
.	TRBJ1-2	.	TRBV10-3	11	CAISEDYGYTF	TGTGCCATCAGTGAGGACTATGGCTACACCTTC
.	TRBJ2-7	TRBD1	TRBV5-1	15	CASSFSGTGFYEQYF	TGCGCCAGCAGCTTCTCCGGGACAGGTTTCTACGAGCAGTACTTC